This entry lists 3 T cell receptor beta chains sequenced from one sample in a study of cytomegalovirus exposure and HLA in healthy donors. The PCR ran on 60 Vbeta and 13 Jbeta primers. The data were produced by immunoSEQ multiplex PCR, yet TCRdb's version contains in-frame clones alone and is incomplete. Of a few hundred thousand clones listed, 80% are singletons. The specimen was PBMCs. The receptor set was obtained from a girl aged 2-9 years in good health and CMV-seronegative.

The chain joins TRBV11-2 to TRBJ2-7; D possibly corresponds to TRBD1 (5 bases). Trimming stripped 2 bases from V and 3 bases from J, with 20 bases between. Per germline, CDR1 SGHAT and CDR2 FQNNGV. The CDR3 is made up of 17 amino acids. CDR3 protein: CASSLRAQTQGFYEQYF. The CDR3 coding sequence is TGTGCCAGCAGCTTAAGGGCACAAACTCAGGGTTTCTACGAGCAGTACTTC.

The chain links TRBV28 to TRBJ2-7; a possible D gene is TRBD1 (5 bases). The CDR3 is made up of 13 amino acids. V was pared by 5 bases and J by 4 bases, with 12 bases between. From germline, CDR1 is MDHEN and CDR2 SYDVKM. DNA of the CDR3: TGTGCCAGCAGTCCGGACCGACAGTACGAGCAGTACTTC. Its translation: CASSPDRQYEQYF.

The chain employs TRBV18 and TRBJ1-5, with 7 bases aligning to TRBD1. The germline gives CDR1 KGHSH, CDR2 LQKENI. The CDR3 consists of 18 residues. The V and J ends lost 5 bases and 0 bases, in that order; junction bases with no gene match: 13. The CDR3, as DNA: TGTGCCAGCTCAGGAACAGGGGTGTTAGATGATAGCAATCAGCCCCAGCATTTT. Its protein is CASSGTGVLDDSNQPQHF.